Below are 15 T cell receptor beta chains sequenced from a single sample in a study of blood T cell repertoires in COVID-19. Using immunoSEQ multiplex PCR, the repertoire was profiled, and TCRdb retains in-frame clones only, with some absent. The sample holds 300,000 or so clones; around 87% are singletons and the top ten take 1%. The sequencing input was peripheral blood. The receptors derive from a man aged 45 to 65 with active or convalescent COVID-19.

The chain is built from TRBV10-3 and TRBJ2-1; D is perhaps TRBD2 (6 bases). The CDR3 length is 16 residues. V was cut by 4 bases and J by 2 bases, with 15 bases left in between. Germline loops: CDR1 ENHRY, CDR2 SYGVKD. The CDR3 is CAISVSGSGPYNEQFF. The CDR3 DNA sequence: TGTGCCATCAGTGTTTCGGGGAGCGGGCCCTACAATGAGCAGTTCTTC.

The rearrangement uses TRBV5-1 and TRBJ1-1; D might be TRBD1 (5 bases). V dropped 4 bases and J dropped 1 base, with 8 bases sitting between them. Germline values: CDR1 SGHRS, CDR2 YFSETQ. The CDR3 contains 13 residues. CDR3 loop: CASSTGQNTEAFF. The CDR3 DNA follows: TGCGCCAGCAGCACAGGTCAGAACACTGAAGCTTTCTTT.

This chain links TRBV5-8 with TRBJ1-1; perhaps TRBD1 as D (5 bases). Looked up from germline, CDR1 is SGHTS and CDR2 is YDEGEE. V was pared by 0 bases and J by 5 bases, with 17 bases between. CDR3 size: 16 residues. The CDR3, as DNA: TGTGCCAGCAGCTTGGCCCTGATCTCCCGGGGGACTGAAGCTTTCTTT. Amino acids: CASSLALISRGTEAFF.

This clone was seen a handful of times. The CDR3 DNA sequence: TGTGCCAGCAGCTTAATGAGTAGCGGGGGGGCCGGATACAATGAGCAGTTCTTC. The encoded protein is CASSLMSSGGAGYNEQFF. V usage is TRBV7-3 and J usage is TRBJ2-1, with 11 bases that match TRBD2. The CDR3 extends over 18 amino acids. Germline trimming cut 1 base from V and 4 bases from J; bases unmatched to any gene: 9. CDR1 and CDR2 (germline): SGHTA, FQGTGA.

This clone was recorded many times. CDR3 region: CAWSSGGSPLHF. The CDR3 bases are TGTGCCTGGAGTTCAGGGGGTTCACCCCTCCACTTT. V usage is TRBV30 and J usage is TRBJ1-6; 7 bases are shared with TRBD1. CDR3 length: 12 residues. V lost 2 bases and J lost 9; bases outside the gene matches: 1. The germline gives CDR1 GTSNPN, CDR2 SVGIG (reference sequence).

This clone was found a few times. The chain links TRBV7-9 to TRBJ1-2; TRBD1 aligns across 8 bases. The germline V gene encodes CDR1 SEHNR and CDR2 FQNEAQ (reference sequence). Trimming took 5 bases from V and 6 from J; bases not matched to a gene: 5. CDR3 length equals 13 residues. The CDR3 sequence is CASSLGQGHGYTF. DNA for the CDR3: TGTGCCAGCAGCCTCGGACAGGGCCATGGCTACACCTTC.

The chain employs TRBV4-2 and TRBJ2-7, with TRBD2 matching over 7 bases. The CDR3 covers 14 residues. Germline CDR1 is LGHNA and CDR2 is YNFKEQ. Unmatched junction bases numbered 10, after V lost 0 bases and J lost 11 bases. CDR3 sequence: CASSQETGLPQEYF. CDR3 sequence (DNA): TGTGCCAGCAGCCAAGAAACGGGACTACCCCAGGAGTACTTC.

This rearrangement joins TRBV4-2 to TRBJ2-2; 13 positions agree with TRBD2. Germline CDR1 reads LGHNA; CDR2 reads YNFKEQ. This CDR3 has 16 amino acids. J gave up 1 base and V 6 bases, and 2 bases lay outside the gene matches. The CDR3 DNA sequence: TGTGCCAGCAGTCGGACTAGCGGGGGGAACACCGGGGAGCTGTTTTTT. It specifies CASSRTSGGNTGELFF.

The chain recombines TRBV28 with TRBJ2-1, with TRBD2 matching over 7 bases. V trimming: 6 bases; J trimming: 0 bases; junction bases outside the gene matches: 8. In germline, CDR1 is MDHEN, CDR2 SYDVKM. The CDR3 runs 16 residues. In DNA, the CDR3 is TGTGCCAGCAGCTTAAGGCCTAGCGGCTCCTACAATGAGCAGTTCTTC. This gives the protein CASSLRPSGSYNEQFF.

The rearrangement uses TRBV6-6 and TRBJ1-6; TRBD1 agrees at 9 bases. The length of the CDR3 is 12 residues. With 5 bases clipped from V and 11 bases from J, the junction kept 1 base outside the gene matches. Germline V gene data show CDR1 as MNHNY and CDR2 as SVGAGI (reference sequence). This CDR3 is CASSDRGTPLHF. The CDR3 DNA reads TGTGCCAGCAGTGACAGGGGGACACCCCTCCACTTT.

The CDR3 DNA is TGTGCCAGTAGTATAGCGGGGACTAGCGGGAGGGTGAGGAATGAGCAGTTCTTC. Its protein product is CASSIAGTSGRVRNEQFF. The chain employs TRBV19 and TRBJ2-1; 16 nucleotides agree with TRBD2. Germline V gene lookup returns CDR1 LNHDA and CDR2 SQIVND (reference sequence). J gave up 7 bases and V 1 base, and 7 bases lay outside the gene matches. This CDR3 comprises 18 residues.

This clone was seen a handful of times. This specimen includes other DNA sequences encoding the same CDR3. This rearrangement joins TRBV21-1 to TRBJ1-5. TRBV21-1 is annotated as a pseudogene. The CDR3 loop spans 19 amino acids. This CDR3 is CASSKAYRGGRESNQPQHF. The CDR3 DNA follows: TGTGCCAGCAGCAAAGCCTATCGGGGGGGGAGGGAAAGCAATCAGCCCCAGCATTTT.

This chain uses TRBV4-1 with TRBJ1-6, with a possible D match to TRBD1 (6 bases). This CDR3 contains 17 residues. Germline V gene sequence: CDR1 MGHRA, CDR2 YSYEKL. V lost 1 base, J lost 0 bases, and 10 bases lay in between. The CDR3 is CASSQVSQGSYNSPLHF. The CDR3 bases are TGCGCCAGCAGCCAAGTTTCACAGGGCTCCTATAATTCACCCCTCCACTTT.

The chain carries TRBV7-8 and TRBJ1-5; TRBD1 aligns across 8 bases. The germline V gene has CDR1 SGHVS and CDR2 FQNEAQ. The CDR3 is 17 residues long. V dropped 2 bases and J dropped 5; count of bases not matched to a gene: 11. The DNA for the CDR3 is TGTGCCAGCAGCTTAAGGGGGGGGACAGGTGTTTATCAGCCCCAGCATTTT. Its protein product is CASSLRGGTGVYQPQHF.

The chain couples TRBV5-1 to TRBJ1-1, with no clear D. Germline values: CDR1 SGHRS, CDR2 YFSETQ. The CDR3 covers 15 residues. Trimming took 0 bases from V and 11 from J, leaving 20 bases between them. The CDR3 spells CASSLAGGYDLEAFF. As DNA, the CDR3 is TGCGCCAGCAGCTTGGCTGGAGGGTACGATCTTGAGGCTTTCTTT.